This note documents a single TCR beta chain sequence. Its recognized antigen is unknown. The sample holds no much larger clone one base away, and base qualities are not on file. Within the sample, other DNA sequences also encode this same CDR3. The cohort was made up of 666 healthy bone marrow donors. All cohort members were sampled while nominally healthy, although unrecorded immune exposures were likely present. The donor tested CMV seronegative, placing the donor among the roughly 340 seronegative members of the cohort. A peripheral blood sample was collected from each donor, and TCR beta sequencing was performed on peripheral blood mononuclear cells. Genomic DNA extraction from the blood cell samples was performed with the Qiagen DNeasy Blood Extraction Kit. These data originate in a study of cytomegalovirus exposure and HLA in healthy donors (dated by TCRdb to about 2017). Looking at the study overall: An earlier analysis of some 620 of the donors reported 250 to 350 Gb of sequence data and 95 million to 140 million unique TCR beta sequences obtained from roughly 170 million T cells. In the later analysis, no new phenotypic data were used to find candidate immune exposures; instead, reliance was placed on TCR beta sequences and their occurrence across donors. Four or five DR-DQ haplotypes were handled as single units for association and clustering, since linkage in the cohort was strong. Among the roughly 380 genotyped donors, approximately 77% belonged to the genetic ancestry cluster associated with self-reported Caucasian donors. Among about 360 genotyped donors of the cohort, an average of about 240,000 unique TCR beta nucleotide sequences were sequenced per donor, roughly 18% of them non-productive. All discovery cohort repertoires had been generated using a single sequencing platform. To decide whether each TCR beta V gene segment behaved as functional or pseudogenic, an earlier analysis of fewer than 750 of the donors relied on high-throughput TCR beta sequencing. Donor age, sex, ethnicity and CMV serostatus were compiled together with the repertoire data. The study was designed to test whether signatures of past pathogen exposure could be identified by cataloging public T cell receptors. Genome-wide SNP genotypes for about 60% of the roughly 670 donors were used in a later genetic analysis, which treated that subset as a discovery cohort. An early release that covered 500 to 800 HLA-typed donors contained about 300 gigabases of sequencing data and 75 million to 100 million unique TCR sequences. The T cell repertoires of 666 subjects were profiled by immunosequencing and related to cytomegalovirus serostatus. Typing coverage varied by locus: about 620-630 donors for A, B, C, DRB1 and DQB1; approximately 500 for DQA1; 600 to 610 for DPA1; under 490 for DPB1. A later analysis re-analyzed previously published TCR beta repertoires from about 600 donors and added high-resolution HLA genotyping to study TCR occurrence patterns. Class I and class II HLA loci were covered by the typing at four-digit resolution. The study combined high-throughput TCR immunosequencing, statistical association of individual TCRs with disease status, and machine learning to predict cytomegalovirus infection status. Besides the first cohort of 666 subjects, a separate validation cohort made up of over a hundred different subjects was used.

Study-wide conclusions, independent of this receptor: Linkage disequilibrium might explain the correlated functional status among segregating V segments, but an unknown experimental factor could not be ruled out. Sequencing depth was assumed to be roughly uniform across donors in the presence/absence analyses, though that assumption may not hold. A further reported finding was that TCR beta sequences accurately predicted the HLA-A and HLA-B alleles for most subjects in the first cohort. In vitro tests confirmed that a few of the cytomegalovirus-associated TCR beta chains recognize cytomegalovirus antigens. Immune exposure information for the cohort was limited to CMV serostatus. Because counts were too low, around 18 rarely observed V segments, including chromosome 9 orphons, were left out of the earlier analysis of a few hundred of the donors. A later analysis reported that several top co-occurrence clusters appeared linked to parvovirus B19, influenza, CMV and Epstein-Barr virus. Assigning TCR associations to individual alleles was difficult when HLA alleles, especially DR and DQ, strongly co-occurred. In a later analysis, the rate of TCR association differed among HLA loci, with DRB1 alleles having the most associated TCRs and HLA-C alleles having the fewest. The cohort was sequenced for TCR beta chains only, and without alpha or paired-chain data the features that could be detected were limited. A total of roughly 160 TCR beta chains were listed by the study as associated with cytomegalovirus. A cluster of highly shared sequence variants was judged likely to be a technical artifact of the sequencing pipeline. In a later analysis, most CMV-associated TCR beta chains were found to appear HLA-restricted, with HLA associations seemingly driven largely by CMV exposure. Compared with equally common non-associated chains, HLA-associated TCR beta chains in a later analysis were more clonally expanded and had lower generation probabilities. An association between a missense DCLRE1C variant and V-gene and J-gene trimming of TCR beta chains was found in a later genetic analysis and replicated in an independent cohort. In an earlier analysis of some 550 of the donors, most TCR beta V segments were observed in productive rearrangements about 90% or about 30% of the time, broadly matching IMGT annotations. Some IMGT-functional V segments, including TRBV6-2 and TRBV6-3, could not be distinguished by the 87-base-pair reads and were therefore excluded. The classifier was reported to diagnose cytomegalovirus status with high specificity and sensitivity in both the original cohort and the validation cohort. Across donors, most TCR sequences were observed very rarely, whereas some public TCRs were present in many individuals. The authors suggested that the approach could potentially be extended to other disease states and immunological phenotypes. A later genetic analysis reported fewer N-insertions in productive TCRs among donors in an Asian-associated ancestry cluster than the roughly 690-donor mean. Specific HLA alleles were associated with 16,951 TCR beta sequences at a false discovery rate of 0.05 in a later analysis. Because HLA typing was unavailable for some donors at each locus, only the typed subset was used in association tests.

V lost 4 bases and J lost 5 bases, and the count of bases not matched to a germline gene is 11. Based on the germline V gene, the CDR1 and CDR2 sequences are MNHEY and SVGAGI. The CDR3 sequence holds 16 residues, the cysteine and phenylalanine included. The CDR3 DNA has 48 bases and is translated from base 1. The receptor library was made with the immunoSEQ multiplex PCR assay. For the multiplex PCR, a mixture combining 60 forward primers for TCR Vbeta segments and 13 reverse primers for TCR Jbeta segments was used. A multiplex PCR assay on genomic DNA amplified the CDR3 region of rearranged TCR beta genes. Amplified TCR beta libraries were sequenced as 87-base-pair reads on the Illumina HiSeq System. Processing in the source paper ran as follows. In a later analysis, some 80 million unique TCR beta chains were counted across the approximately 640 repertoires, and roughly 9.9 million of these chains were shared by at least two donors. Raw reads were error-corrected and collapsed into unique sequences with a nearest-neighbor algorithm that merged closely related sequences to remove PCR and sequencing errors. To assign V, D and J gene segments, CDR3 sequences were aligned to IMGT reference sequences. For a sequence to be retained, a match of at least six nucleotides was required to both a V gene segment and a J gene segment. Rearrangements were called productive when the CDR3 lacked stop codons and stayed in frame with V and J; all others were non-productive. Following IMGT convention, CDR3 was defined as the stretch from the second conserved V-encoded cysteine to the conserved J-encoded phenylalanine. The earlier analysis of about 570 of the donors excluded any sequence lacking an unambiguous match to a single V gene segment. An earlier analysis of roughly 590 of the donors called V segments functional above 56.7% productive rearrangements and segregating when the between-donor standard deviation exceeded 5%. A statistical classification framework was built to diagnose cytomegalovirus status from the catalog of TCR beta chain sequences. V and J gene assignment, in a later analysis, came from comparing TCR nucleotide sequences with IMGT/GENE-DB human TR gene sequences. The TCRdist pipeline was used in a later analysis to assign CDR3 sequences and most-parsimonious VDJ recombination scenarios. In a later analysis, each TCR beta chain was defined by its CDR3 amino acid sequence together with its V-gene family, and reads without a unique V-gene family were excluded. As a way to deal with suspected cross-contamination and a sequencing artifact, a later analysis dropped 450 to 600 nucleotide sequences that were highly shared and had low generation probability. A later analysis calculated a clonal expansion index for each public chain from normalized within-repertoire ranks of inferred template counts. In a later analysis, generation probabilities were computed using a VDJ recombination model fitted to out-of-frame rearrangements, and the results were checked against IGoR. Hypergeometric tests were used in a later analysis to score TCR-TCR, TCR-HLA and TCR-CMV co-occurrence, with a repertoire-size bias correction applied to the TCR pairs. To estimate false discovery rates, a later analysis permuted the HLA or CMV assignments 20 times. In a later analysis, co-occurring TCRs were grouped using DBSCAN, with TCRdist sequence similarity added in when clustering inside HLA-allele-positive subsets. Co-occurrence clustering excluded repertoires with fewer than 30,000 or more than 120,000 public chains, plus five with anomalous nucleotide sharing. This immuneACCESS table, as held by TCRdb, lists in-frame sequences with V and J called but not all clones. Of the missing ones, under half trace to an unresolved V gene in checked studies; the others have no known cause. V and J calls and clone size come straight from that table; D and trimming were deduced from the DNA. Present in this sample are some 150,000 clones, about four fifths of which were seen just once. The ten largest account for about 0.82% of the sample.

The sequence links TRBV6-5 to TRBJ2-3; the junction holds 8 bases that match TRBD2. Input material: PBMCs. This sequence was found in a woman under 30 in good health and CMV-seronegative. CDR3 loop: CASSFFGTRRGDTQYF. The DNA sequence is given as TGTGCCAGCAGTTTCTTCGGGACTAGGAGAGGAGATACGCAGTATTTT.